Below are 25 T cell receptor beta chains sequenced from a single sample in a study of blood T cell repertoires in COVID-19. Profiled with immunoSEQ multiplex PCR; TCRdb holds only in-frame clones, not every one. In the table there are about 120,000 clones, about four fifths of which are singletons. The sequencing input was peripheral blood. These receptor sequences come from an older man with acute or convalescent COVID-19.

The chain carries TRBV2 and TRBJ2-7; 7 bases fit TRBD2. The germline CDR1 and CDR2 sequences are SNHLY and FYNNEI. J lost 2 bases, V lost 10 bases, and 8 bases had no gene match. CDR3 length: 13 amino acids. CDR3 in amino acids: CATRSGGTYEQYF. CDR3 bases: TGTGCCACCCGATCGGGAGGTACCTACGAGCAGTACTTC.

The chain has TRBV28 and TRBJ1-5; D might be TRBD1 (5 bases). The CDR3 totals 15 residues. Trimming took 3 bases from V and 2 from J, leaving 11 bases between them. In germline, CDR1 is MDHEN, CDR2 SYDVKM. Here the CDR3 DNA reads TGTGCCAGCAGTTTGCTACGGGGGGGCAATCAGCCCCAGCATTTT. As protein: CASSLLRGGNQPQHF.

This chain connects TRBV5-1 to TRBJ2-7, with 9 bases matching TRBD2. The germline CDR1 and CDR2 sequences are SGHRS and YFSETQ. J gave up 3 bases and V 5 bases, and 9 bases lay outside the gene matches. This CDR3 region has 15 residues. This CDR3 reads CASRERTSDYYEQYF. DNA of the CDR3: TGCGCCAGCAGGGAACGGACTAGCGACTACTACGAGCAGTACTTC.

This rearrangement joins TRBV19 to TRBJ1-1; D unclear. V was cut by 7 bases and J by 1 base, with 22 bases left in between. The CDR3 runs to 17 residues. Germline V gives CDR1 LNHDA, CDR2 SQIVND (reference sequence). For the CDR3, the DNA is TGTGCCAGTACCCCACTGGGAGGCAGCTTTACGAACACTGAAGCTTTCTTT. It yields the protein CASTPLGGSFTNTEAFF.

This clone has a handful of counts. The sample carries other DNA sequences with the same CDR3. V usage is TRBV6-5 and J usage is TRBJ1-1; no reliable D call. CDR1 MNHEY and CDR2 SVGAGI come from the germline V gene. The CDR3 runs 13 residues. Trimming cost V 3 bases and J 5 bases, with 10 bases left between them. In nucleotides, the CDR3 is TGTGCCAGCAGTTATGAGCGTGGGACTGAAGCTTTCTTT. Amino acids: CASSYERGTEAFF.

The J gene is TRBJ2-7, the V gene TRBV18; 8 bases agree with TRBD1. The CDR3 covers 16 residues. V trimming: 1 base; J trimming: 0 bases; junction bases outside the gene matches: 5. Germline V gene data show CDR1 as KGHSH and CDR2 as LQKENI. CDR3 coding DNA: TGTGCCAGCTCACCACGGGGCAGGGGGCCCTCCTACGAGCAGTACTTC. Encoded protein: CASSPRGRGPSYEQYF.

The V and J genes are TRBV4-1 and TRBJ2-5; 7 nucleotides line up with TRBD1. Germline V CDR1 and CDR2: MGHRA, YSYEKL. The trim removed 5 bases at V and 3 bases at J, leaving 9 bases unmatched. This CDR3 has 15 amino acids. This CDR3 reads CASSFRQGAEETQYF. The CDR3 DNA reads as TGCGCCAGCAGCTTCAGACAGGGAGCCGAAGAGACCCAGTACTTC.

The V gene is TRBV10-3, the J gene TRBJ1-1; D uncertain. Germline CDR1 is ENHRY and CDR2 is SYGVKD. The V end was cut by 0 bases, the J end by 1 base, with 6 bases between. The CDR3 totals 14 residues. CDR3 DNA: TGTGCCATCAGTGAGTCGGCAGGGAACACTGAAGCTTTCTTT. Translating gives CAISESAGNTEAFF.

A few counts support this clone. The gene calls are TRBV5-5 and TRBJ1-2; 9 bases are shared with TRBD1. The CDR3 has 16 residues. Trimming at V came to 6 bases and at J to 3 bases, leaving 12 bases not matched to a gene. CDR1 is SGHKS and CDR2 is YYEKEE in the germline V gene (reference sequence). The CDR3 loop reads CASTLNVGQGHYGYTF. CDR3 nucleotides: TGTGCCAGCACCCTGAATGTCGGACAGGGGCACTATGGCTACACCTTC.

This chain joins TRBV2 and TRBJ2-7; D is perhaps TRBD2 (5 bases). V shed 5 bases and J shed 2 bases, with 16 bases lying between them. This CDR3 has 15 amino acids. Germline-derived CDR1 and CDR2 are SNHLY and FYNNEI. CDR3: CASSRSWATTYEQYF. CDR3 nucleotides: TGTGCCAGCAGTAGGTCTTGGGCGACTACCTACGAGCAGTACTTC.

This clone has ten or more counts. The V and J genes are TRBV14 and TRBJ2-7, with 7 bases matching TRBD2. V gave up 5 bases and J gave up 4 bases; unmatched junction bases: 2. Germline V gene sequence: CDR1 SGHDN, CDR2 FVKESK. There are 12 residues in the CDR3. The CDR3 nucleotides read TGTGCCAGCAGCATCGGGGGGTACGAGCAGTACTTC. Translating it yields CASSIGGYEQYF.

The rearrangement links TRBV18 to TRBJ1-6; possibly TRBD1 for D (6 bases). This CDR3 has 17 residues. Trimming removed 1 base at V and 5 bases at J, with 15 bases between. Germline V gives CDR1 KGHSH, CDR2 LQKENI. The CDR3: CASSPRDTGANNSPLHF. CDR3 coding DNA: TGTGCCAGCTCACCACGGGACACTGGGGCGAATAATTCACCCCTCCACTTT.

The gene calls are TRBV5-1 and TRBJ2-1; possibly TRBD2 for D (5 bases). V was shortened by 4 bases and J by 1 base, with 15 bases between the two germline ends. Germline CDR1 and CDR2: SGHRS and YFSETQ. The CDR3 runs to 16 residues. CDR3 in DNA: TGCGCCAGCAGCACCGGACCTGGAGGTTCCTACAATGAGCAGTTCTTC. Encoded protein: CASSTGPGGSYNEQFF.

The chain employs TRBV2 and TRBJ1-2; TRBD1 matches 8 bases. Germline CDR1 and CDR2: SNHLY and FYNNEI. V shed 6 bases and J 7 bases; nucleotides not matched to a gene: 10. CDR3 length equals 14 residues. CDR3 region: CASRADLDRGGYTF. The CDR3 DNA follows: TGTGCCAGCAGAGCGGATCTTGACAGGGGTGGCTACACCTTC.

The rearrangement links TRBV5-1 to TRBJ2-5; 11 bases match TRBD1. This CDR3 region has 15 residues. With 4 bases clipped from V and 4 bases from J, the junction kept 6 bases outside the gene matches. Germline loops: CDR1 SGHRS, CDR2 YFSETQ. The CDR3 bases are TGCGCCAGCAGCCCCGCGGGACAGGGGGGAGAGACCCAGTACTTC. Its protein is CASSPAGQGGETQYF.

This clone was seen only a few times. The chain joins TRBV2 to TRBJ2-7, with 9 bases fitting TRBD1. J lost 0 bases, V lost 4 bases, and 4 bases had no gene match. This CDR3 region has 15 residues. Germline V gene lookup returns CDR1 SNHLY and CDR2 FYNNEI. CDR3 coding DNA: TGTGCCAGCAGTGCCGGACAGGGGAGCTCCTACGAGCAGTACTTC. Encoded protein: CASSAGQGSSYEQYF. Complete variable domain (other parts from reference TRBV2 and TRBJ2-7): EPEVTQTPSHQVTQMGQEVILRCVPISNHLYFYWYRQILGQKVEFLVSFYNNEISEKSEIFDDQFSVERPDGSNFTLKIRSTKLEDSAMYFCASSAGQGSSYEQYFGPGTRLTVT.

The chain has TRBV7-8 and TRBJ1-1; TRBD1 matches 7 bases. This CDR3 is built from 17 residues. Germline lookup yields CDR1 SGHVS and CDR2 FQNEAQ. Trimming took 0 bases from V and 0 from J; bases not matched to a gene: 7. The DNA for the CDR3 is TGTGCCAGCAGCTTAGCTACAGGGGTCATTTTGAACACTGAAGCTTTCTTT. The encoded protein is CASSLATGVILNTEAFF.

There are a few counts of this clone. V usage is TRBV19 and J usage is TRBJ2-3; D might be TRBD1 (6 bases). In germline, CDR1 is LNHDA, CDR2 SQIVND (reference sequence). V lost 5 bases, J lost 8 bases, and 17 bases lay in between. CDR3 length: 14 residues. The CDR3 bases are TGTGCCAGTAGTGAACAGGGTTCTCTACCTACGCAGTATTTT. This sequence encodes CASSEQGSLPTQYF.

V and J are TRBV3-1 (or the pseudogene TRBV3-2) and TRBJ2-7, with 10 bases identical to TRBD2. The CDR3 contains 17 residues. Trimming took 3 bases from V and 3 from J; bases not matched to a gene: 11. From germline, CDR1 is LGHDT and CDR2 YNNKEL (reference sequence). The CDR3 DNA is TGTGCCAGCAGCCACCCCCTAGGAGCGGGGGGGGGCTACGAGCAGTACTTC. Its protein is CASSHPLGAGGGYEQYF.

V usage is TRBV6-4 and J usage is TRBJ2-7; 7 bases agree with TRBD1. V lost 0 bases and J lost 3; bases outside the gene matches: 8. The V gene's germline CDR1 is MRHNA and CDR2 SNTAGT. This CDR3 is 16 amino acids long. The chain's CDR3 is CASSDSPTGPHYEQYF. The CDR3 nucleotides are TGTGCCAGCAGTGACTCTCCGACAGGGCCTCACTACGAGCAGTACTTC.

V usage is TRBV6-1 and J usage is TRBJ1-6; the D is unclear. V was pared by 0 bases and J by 10 bases, with 13 bases between. The CDR3 is 15 amino acids. The germline V gene encodes CDR1 MNHNS and CDR2 SASEGT. The CDR3 DNA follows: TGTGCCAGCAGTGAAGCGAATGGCAGCGCGTCACCCCTCCACTTT. Translation gives CASSEANGSASPLHF.

The rearrangement joins TRBV2 to TRBJ2-1; 10 bases map to TRBD2. V shed 4 bases, J shed 1 base, and the junction held 4 bases outside the gene matches. The V gene's germline CDR1 is SNHLY and CDR2 FYNNEI. The CDR3 extends over 16 amino acids. CDR3 nucleotide sequence: TGTGCCAGCAGTGCCTATAGCGGGGGGTCCTACAATGAGCAGTTCTTC. Encoded protein: CASSAYSGGSYNEQFF.

This sequence joins TRBV19 and TRBJ1-1; D possibly corresponds to TRBD1 (6 bases). The CDR3 extends over 15 amino acids. V lost 5 bases to trimming and J lost 1 base, with 14 bases between them. Germline CDR1 and CDR2: LNHDA and SQIVND (reference sequence). The CDR3 sequence: CASSHQGQPNTEAFF. The CDR3 DNA reads TGTGCCAGTAGTCACCAGGGACAACCGAACACTGAAGCTTTCTTT.

J is TRBJ2-3 and V is TRBV15; 8 nucleotides align to TRBD2. Trimming at V came to 3 bases and at J to 0 bases, leaving 2 bases not matched to a gene. Germline assignment: CDR1 LNHNV and CDR2 YYDKDF (reference sequence). CDR3 size: 15 residues. The CDR3 DNA is TGTGCCACCAGCAGCGGGGGGGGGAGCACAGATACGCAGTATTTT. Amino acids: CATSSGGGSTDTQYF.

The chain joins TRBV5-5 to TRBJ1-1; 7 positions agree with TRBD1. Trimming at V came to 2 bases and at J to 4 bases, leaving 2 bases not matched to a gene. CDR1 is SGHKS, CDR2 YYEKEE, per germline (reference sequence). The CDR3 contains 13 residues. The CDR3 nucleotides are TGTGCCAGCAGCTTTGCAGGGGGCACTGAAGCTTTCTTT. Amino acids: CASSFAGGTEAFF.